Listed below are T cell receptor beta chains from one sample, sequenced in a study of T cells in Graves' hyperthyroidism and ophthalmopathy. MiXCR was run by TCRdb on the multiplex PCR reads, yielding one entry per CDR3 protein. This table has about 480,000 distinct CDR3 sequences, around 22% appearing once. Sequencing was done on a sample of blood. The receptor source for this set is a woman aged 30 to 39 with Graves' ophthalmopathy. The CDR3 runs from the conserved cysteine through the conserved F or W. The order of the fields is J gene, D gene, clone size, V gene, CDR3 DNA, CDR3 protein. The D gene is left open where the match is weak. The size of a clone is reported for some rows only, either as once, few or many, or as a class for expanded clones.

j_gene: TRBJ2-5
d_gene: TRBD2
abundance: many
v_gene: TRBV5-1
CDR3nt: TGCGCCAGCAGCTTGGGGGCTAGCGGGACACAAGAGACCCAGTACTTC
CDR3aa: CASSLGASGTQETQYF

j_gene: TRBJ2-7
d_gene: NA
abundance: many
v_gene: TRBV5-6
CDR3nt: TGTGCCAGCAGCTTGGCGGCAGGGCTCTACGAGCAGTACTTC
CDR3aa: CASSLAAGLYEQYF

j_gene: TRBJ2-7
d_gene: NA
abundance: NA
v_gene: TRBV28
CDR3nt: TGTGCCAGCAGTTTAGCTAGCCCCCCATCCTACGAGCAGTACTTC
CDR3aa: CASSLASPPSYEQYF

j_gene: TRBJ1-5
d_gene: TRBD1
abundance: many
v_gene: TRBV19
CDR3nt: TGTGCCAGTAGTCTCCTACAGGGGAGCAATCAGCCCCAGCATTTT
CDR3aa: CASSLLQGSNQPQHF

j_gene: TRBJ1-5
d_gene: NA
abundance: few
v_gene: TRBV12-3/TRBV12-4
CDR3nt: TGTGCCAGCACCCCGGGGCTCGGACAGCCCCAGCATTTT
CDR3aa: CASTPGLGQPQHF

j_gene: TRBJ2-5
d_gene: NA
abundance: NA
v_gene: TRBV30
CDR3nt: TGTGCCTGGAGTGTAAAGGGTCCAGAGACCCAGTACTTC
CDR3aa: CAWSVKGPETQYF

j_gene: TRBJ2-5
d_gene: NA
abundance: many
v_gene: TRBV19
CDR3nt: TGTGCCAGTAGTATCGGGGTGATAGCCGAAGAGACCCAGTACTTC
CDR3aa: CASSIGVIAEETQYF

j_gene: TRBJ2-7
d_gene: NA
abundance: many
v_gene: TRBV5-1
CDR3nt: TGCGCCGGAACAGGGCGCCCCTACGAGCGGTACTTC
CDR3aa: CAGTGRPYERYF

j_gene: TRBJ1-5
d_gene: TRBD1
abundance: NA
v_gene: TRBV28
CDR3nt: TGTGCCAGCAGTCCCCCGAATGGACAGGGTGTCAGTCAGCCCCAGCATTTT
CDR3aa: CASSPPNGQGVSQPQHF

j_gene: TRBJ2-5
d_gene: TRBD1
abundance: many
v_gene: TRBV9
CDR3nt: TGTGCCAGCAGCGTAGCTATCGGACAGGCAAGCGAGACCCAGTACTTC
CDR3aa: CASSVAIGQASETQYF

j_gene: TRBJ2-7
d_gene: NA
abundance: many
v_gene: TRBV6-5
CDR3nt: TGTGCCAGCAGTTACCGGACATCCTACGAGCAGTACTTC
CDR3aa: CASSYRTSYEQYF

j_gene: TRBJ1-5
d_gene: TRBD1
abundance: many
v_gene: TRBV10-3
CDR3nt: TGTGCCATCAGCGAGGACAGGGCGAGGCAGCCCCAGCATTTT
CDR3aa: CAISEDRARQPQHF

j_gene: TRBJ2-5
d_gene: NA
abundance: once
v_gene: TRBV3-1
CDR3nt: TGTGCCAGCAGCCAAGGGCGAGGAAGAGAGACCCAGTACTTC
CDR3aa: CASSQGRGRETQYF

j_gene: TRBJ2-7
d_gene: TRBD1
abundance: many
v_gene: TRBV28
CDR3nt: TGTGCCAGCAGTTTTTCCGGGACAGGCAGGGTTGGGCAGTACTTC
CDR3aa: CASSFSGTGRVGQYF

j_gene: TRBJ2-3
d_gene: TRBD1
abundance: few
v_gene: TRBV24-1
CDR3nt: TGTGCCACCAGTGGGGACAGGGGGGCAGATACGCAGTATTTT
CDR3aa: CATSGDRGADTQYF

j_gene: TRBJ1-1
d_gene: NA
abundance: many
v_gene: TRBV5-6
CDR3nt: TGTGCCAGCAGCCCGAGGGCAAGCCCGAACACTGAAGCTTTCTTT
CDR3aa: CASSPRASPNTEAFF

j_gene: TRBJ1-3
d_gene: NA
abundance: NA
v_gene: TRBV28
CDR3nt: TGTGCCAGCAGTCCCCGGGCCCGGCAAGCTGGAAACACCATATATTTT
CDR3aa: CASSPRARQAGNTIYF

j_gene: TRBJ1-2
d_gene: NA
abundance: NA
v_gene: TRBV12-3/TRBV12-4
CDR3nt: TGTGCCAGCTGTCCCCGGGAGTCTAACTATGGCTACACCTTC
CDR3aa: CASCPRESNYGYTF

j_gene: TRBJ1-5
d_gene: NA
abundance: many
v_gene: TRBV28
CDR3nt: TGTGCCAGCAAACCGCAGGGAAGGACGGGGAGATATAGCAATCAGCCCCAGCATTTT
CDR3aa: CASKPQGRTGRYSNQPQHF

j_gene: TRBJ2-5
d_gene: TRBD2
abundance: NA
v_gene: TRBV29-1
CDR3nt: TGCAGCGTTGAAACACTAGCGGGGGGTACAGAGACCCAGTACTTC
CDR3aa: CSVETLAGGTETQYF

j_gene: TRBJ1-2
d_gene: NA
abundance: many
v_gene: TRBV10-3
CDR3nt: TGTGCCATCAGTGAAGCTAACTATGGCTACACCTTC
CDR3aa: CAISEANYGYTF

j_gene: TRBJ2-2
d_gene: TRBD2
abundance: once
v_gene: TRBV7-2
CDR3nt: TGTGCCAGCAGCTTAGGGCTCCTCGGGAGGGGCGGGGATCTGTTTTTT
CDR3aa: CASSLGLLGRGGDLFF

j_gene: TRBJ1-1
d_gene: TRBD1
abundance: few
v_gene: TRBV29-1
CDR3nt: TGCAGCGTCCGCCGGGACAGGGGGGAGAGCACTGAAGCTTTCTTT
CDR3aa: CSVRRDRGESTEAFF

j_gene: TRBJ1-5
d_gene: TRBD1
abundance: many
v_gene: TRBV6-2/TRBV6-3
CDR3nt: TGTGCCAGCAGTTTTCGCGTTACAGGGGAGAATCAGCCCCAGCATTTT
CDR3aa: CASSFRVTGENQPQHF

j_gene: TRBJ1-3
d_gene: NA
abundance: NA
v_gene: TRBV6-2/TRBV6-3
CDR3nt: TGTGCCAGCACTTTACTCCCACCGCAGACAGTCTCTGGAAACACCATATATTTT
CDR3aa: CASTLLPPQTVSGNTIYF